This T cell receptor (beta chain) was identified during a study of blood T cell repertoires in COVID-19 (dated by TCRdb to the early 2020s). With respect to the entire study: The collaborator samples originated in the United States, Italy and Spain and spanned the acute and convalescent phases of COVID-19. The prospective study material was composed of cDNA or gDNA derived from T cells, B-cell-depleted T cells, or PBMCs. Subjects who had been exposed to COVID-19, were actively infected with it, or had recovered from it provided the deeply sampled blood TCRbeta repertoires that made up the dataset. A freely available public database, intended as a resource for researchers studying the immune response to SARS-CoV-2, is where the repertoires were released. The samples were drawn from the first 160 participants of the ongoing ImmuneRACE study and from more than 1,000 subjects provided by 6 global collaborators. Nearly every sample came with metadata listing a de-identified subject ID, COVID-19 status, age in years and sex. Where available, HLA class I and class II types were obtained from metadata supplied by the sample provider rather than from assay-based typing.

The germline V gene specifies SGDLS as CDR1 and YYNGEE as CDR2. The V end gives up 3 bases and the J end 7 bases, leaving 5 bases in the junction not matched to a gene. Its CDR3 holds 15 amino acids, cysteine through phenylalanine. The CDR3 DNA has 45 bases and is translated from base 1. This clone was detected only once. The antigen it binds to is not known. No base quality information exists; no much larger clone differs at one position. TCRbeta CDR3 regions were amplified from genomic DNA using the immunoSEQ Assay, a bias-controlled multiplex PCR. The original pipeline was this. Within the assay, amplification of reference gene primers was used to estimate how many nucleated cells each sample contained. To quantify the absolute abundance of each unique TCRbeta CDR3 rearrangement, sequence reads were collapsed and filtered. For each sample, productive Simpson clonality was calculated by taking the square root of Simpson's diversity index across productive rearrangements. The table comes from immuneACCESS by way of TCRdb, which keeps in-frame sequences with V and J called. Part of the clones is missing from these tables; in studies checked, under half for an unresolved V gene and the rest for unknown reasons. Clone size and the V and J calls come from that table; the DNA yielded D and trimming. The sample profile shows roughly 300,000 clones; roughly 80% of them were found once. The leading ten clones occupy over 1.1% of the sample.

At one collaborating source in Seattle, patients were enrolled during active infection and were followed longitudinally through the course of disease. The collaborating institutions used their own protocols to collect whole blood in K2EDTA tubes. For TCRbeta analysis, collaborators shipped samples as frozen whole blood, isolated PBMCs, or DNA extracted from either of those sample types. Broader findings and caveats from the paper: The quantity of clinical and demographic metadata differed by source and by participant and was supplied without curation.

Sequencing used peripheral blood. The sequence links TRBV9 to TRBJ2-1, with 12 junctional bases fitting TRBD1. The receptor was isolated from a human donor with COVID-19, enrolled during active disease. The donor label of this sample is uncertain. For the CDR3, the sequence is CASSAWGQGANEQFF. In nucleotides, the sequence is TGTGCCAGCAGCGCGTGGGGACAGGGGGCTAATGAGCAGTTCTTC.